Each of the 13 T cell receptor beta chains below was sequenced from the same sample in a study of blood T cell repertoires in COVID-19. Method: immunoSEQ multiplex PCR; TCRdb's copy keeps in-frame clones and lacks some. The table lists about 220,000 clones, roughly 84% of them singletons. Sequencing input: PBMCs or T cells enriched from blood (not recorded which). These receptors were obtained from a woman aged 40 to 55 who had recovered from COVID-19.

The rearrangement joins TRBV7-2 to TRBJ1-1, with TRBD1 as a possible D gene (5 bases). The CDR3 has 14 amino acids. The V and J ends lost 5 bases and 1 base respectively, with 11 bases between them. In germline, CDR1 is SGHTA, CDR2 FQGNSA. This chain's CDR3 is CASSNRNRNTEAFF. In DNA, the CDR3 is TGTGCCAGCAGCAACAGGAACAGGAACACTGAAGCTTTCTTT.

The J gene is TRBJ2-7, the V gene TRBV6-5; the D gene is possibly TRBD2 (6 bases). The germline V gene encodes CDR1 MNHEY and CDR2 SVGAGI. The V gene lost 8 bases and the J gene lost 0 bases, with 8 bases spanning the gap. This CDR3 has 12 amino acids. The CDR3 nucleotides are TGTGCCAGCCTCGGGGGCTCCTACGAGCAGTACTTC. This sequence encodes CASLGGSYEQYF.

The chain recombines TRBV30 with TRBJ2-2; 7 bases agree with TRBD2. Germline V gene lookup returns CDR1 GTSNPN and CDR2 SVGIG (reference sequence). The J segment lost 7 bases and the V segment lost 6 bases, leaving 11 bases of the junction unmatched. The CDR3 has 14 amino acids. The CDR3, as DNA: TGTGCCTGCCCGAGACCCGGGGGGATCGGGGAGCTGTTTTTT. It encodes CACPRPGGIGELFF.

The V and J genes are TRBV9 and TRBJ1-3; the D is unclear. CDR3 size: 14 residues. Per the germline V gene, CDR1 is SGDLS and CDR2 is YYNGEE. Trimming took 3 bases from V and 6 from J, leaving 13 bases between them. The CDR3 reads CASSGSGEPNTIYF. In DNA, the CDR3 is TGTGCCAGCAGCGGCAGCGGGGAGCCAAACACCATATATTTT.

The rearrangement joins TRBV24-1 to TRBJ1-2; 9 bases align to TRBD1. CDR1 is KGHDR and CDR2 is SFDVKD in the germline V gene. This CDR3 is 15 amino acids long. V trimming: 3 bases; J trimming: 8 bases; junction bases outside the gene matches: 9. CDR3 nucleotides: TGTGCCACCAGTGATCCCGGACAGGGGCTGAAGGGCTACACCTTC. Translation gives CATSDPGQGLKGYTF.

This clone showed up just a few times. This sequence joins TRBV4-3 and TRBJ2-1; D remains ambiguous. Germline loops: CDR1 LGHNA, CDR2 YSLEER. There are 13 residues in the CDR3. V lost 1 base and J lost 6, with 7 bases in between. CDR3 nucleotide sequence: TGCGCCAGCAGCCAAGCCAGTCCCAATGAGCAGTTCTTC. It yields the protein CASSQASPNEQFF.

This clone was found once. The V call is TRBV6-2 or TRBV6-3, the J call TRBJ1-2, with no clear D. Germline CDR1 reads MNHEY; CDR2 reads SVGEGT. The V end was cut by 0 bases, the J end by 0 bases, with 14 bases between. This CDR3 comprises 17 residues. The CDR3 is CASSYSRGKESNYGYTF. The CDR3 bases are TGTGCCAGCAGTTACTCGAGAGGGAAGGAGTCTAACTATGGCTACACCTTC.

This clone came up once. This chain's CDR3 is CASSETGGATEAFF. CDR3 DNA sequence: TGTGCCAGCAGCGAGACAGGGGGCGCGACTGAAGCTTTCTTT. The rearrangement joins TRBV9 to TRBJ1-1; 10 bases map to TRBD1. CDR1 and CDR2 (germline): SGDLS, YYNGEE. The CDR3 contains 14 residues. Germline trimming cut 3 bases from V and 5 bases from J; bases unmatched to any gene: 4.

The chain combines TRBV9 with TRBJ2-2, with D possibly being TRBD2 (5 bases). Germline V gives CDR1 SGDLS, CDR2 YYNGEE. This CDR3 comprises 13 residues. V was trimmed by 4 bases and J by 2 bases, leaving 6 bases between them. The DNA of the CDR3 is TGTGCCAGCAGCCGGGGTAACACCGGGGAGCTGTTTTTT. This encodes CASSRGNTGELFF.

This chain links TRBV6-4 with TRBJ1-2; tentative D call: TRBD1 (6 bases). Trimming stripped 2 bases from V and 7 bases from J, with 11 bases between. The CDR3 is 13 residues long. The germline CDR1 and CDR2 sequences are MRHNA and SNTAGT. The CDR3 DNA reads as TGTGCCAGCAGTGACCATGGGGGCGGTGGCTACACCTTC. Amino acids: CASSDHGGGGYTF.

The chain has TRBV18 and TRBJ1-6; D is perhaps TRBD1 (5 bases). The CDR3 runs to 14 residues. V was clipped by 6 bases and J by 8 bases, with 14 bases between them. Germline V gene data show CDR1 as KGHSH and CDR2 as LQKENI. The chain's CDR3 is CASSIREGDSPLHF. The CDR3 DNA sequence: TGTGCCAGCTCGATCAGGGAAGGCGATTCACCCCTCCACTTT.

The chain carries TRBV18 and TRBJ2-3; 11 bases align to TRBD2. Germline V CDR1 and CDR2: KGHSH, LQKENI. The V and J ends lost 3 bases and 2 bases, in that order; junction bases with no gene match: 4. The CDR3 contains 16 residues. The chain's CDR3 is CASSPRTSGHTDTQYF. The CDR3 DNA follows: TGTGCCAGCTCACCCAGGACTAGCGGGCACACAGATACGCAGTATTTT.

The chain is built from TRBV2 and TRBJ2-2; D not resolved. Germline lookup yields CDR1 SNHLY and CDR2 FYNNEI. Trimming shortened V by 2 bases and J by 6 bases, and 7 bases separated the two germline ends. The CDR3 is 13 amino acids. CDR3 sequence (DNA): TGTGCCAGCAGTGAAAAACGGGCCGGGGAGCTGTTTTTT. Its translation is CASSEKRAGELFF. Based on the CDR3 plus reference TRBV2 and TRBJ2-2, the full variable domain is EPEVTQTPSHQVTQMGQEVILRCVPISNHLYFYWYRQILGQKVEFLVSFYNNEISEKSEIFDDQFSVERPDGSNFTLKIRSTKLEDSAMYFCASSEKRAGELFFGEGSRLTVL.